These T cell receptor beta chains were read from a single sample in a study of identical twins. TCRdb processed the 5' RACE reads anew with MiXCR; each CDR3 protein has one entry. The data contain roughly 260,000 distinct CDR3 sequences, more than 12% of them singletons. The sample comprised memory (CD45RO+) T cells sorted from blood. The receptors derive from a woman under 30 in good health. Both conserved end residues are part of each CDR3. The order of the fields is clone size, V gene, CDR3 protein. Clone size appears in some rows only: once, few, many, or a class for an expanded clone.

abundance: many; v_gene: TRBV29-1; CDR3aa: CSVSGADSFPTDTQYF
abundance: -; v_gene: TRBV5-1; CDR3aa: CASSLSLDTQYF
abundance: few; v_gene: TRBV6-1; CDR3aa: CASSPTGQGYPGELFF
abundance: -; v_gene: TRBV6-6; CDR3aa: CASSAGDLGTQYF
abundance: few; v_gene: TRBV7-3; CDR3aa: CASAGGEDGYTF
abundance: few; v_gene: TRBV5-1; CDR3aa: CASSSMDNTDTQYF
abundance: -; v_gene: TRBV20-1; CDR3aa: CSARVHGDGRQPQHF
abundance: many; v_gene: TRBV5-1; CDR3aa: CASSLGTLQETQYF
abundance: many; v_gene: TRBV20-1; CDR3aa: CSAGGGMNTEAFF
abundance: -; v_gene: TRBV20-1; CDR3aa: CSAWEQATDTQYF
abundance: -; v_gene: TRBV27; CDR3aa: CASSNNGANEKLFF
abundance: few; v_gene: TRBV29-1; CDR3aa: CSAVTASGGASDTQYF
abundance: few; v_gene: TRBV15; CDR3aa: CATSSTTPPATGIFYEQYF
abundance: -; v_gene: TRBV20-1; CDR3aa: CSASYRENSPLHF
abundance: many; v_gene: TRBV5-1; CDR3aa: CASSLKGDARYEQYF
abundance: many; v_gene: TRBV25-1; CDR3aa: CASSDHEGGQGYFGELFF
abundance: few; v_gene: TRBV5-1; CDR3aa: CASSSTPGLEGEQYF
abundance: few; v_gene: TRBV2; CDR3aa: CASRRDGLYGYTF
abundance: -; v_gene: TRBV25-1; CDR3aa: CASRLGQVGSYEQYF
abundance: few; v_gene: TRBV6-2/TRBV6-3; CDR3aa: CASTRLSPHEQFF
abundance: -; v_gene: TRBV5-1; CDR3aa: CASSPLPSGRTYEQYF
abundance: -; v_gene: TRBV5-1; CDR3aa: CASSLGVIANTGELFF
abundance: -; v_gene: TRBV12-3/TRBV12-4; CDR3aa: CASGIAGTEAFF
abundance: few; v_gene: TRBV7-2; CDR3aa: CASSFRPHYQETQYF
abundance: few; v_gene: TRBV2; CDR3aa: CASVRRVNGELFF
abundance: few; v_gene: TRBV5-6; CDR3aa: CASSFRDTDSPLHF
abundance: many; v_gene: TRBV5-1; CDR3aa: CASATAGLHGDTQYF
abundance: many; v_gene: TRBV7-9; CDR3aa: CASTNKADTQYF
abundance: -; v_gene: TRBV19; CDR3aa: CASTTGSGNTGELFF
abundance: -; v_gene: TRBV9; CDR3aa: CASSVNTGLKSPLHF
abundance: many; v_gene: TRBV5-4; CDR3aa: CASSLGLSQETQYF
abundance: -; v_gene: TRBV10-3; CDR3aa: CAIGGWETQYF
abundance: many; v_gene: TRBV19; CDR3aa: CASSIGGQMNTEAFF
abundance: few; v_gene: TRBV5-5; CDR3aa: CASRSGPFSNQPQHF
abundance: -; v_gene: TRBV5-5; CDR3aa: CASSLVEGGWETQYF
abundance: -; v_gene: TRBV20-1; CDR3aa: CSAATSGGRSEQFF
abundance: -; v_gene: TRBV3-1; CDR3aa: CASSQFTVRAGELFF
abundance: -; v_gene: TRBV4-3; CDR3aa: CASSQDPSGSREYNEQFF
abundance: -; v_gene: TRBV7-9; CDR3aa: CASSLGGSSSTDTQYF
abundance: -; v_gene: TRBV10-1; CDR3aa: CASGFGETQYF
abundance: few; v_gene: TRBV5-1; CDR3aa: CASSSGQKQYF
abundance: -; v_gene: TRBV20-1; CDR3aa: CSASMGGIMEQYF
abundance: few; v_gene: TRBV6-5; CDR3aa: CASSYNPEAEAFF
abundance: few; v_gene: TRBV5-6; CDR3aa: CASRYYGGADTGELFF
abundance: -; v_gene: TRBV29-1; CDR3aa: CSATNWGSGTEAFF
abundance: -; v_gene: TRBV7-2; CDR3aa: CASSLSGAGGEYEQYF
abundance: few; v_gene: TRBV5-1; CDR3aa: CASSLGLLGYNEQFF
abundance: few; v_gene: TRBV6-5; CDR3aa: CASSYWGRDHEQFF
abundance: -; v_gene: TRBV7-2; CDR3aa: CASSSLGPYEQYF
abundance: many; v_gene: TRBV27; CDR3aa: CASSLDRGWSGANVLTF
abundance: -; v_gene: TRBV20-1; CDR3aa: CSASTSEDNEQFF
abundance: few; v_gene: TRBV3-1; CDR3aa: CASSSSLSGSQGATQYF
abundance: -; v_gene: TRBV6-1; CDR3aa: CASRNPEASAQETQYF
abundance: -; v_gene: TRBV7-6; CDR3aa: CASSLKGREKDTQYF
abundance: -; v_gene: TRBV5-1; CDR3aa: CASSLPSILGGNTIYF
abundance: -; v_gene: TRBV6-1; CDR3aa: CASSPWEVPYEQYF
abundance: -; v_gene: TRBV7-6; CDR3aa: CASSLVGRADEQFF
abundance: -; v_gene: TRBV5-1; CDR3aa: CASSVGQGWETQYF
abundance: -; v_gene: TRBV3-1; CDR3aa: CASSRFDFQETQYF
abundance: few; v_gene: TRBV5-1; CDR3aa: CASSLEGVNTGELFF